This T cell receptor (beta chain) was sequenced in a study of cytomegalovirus exposure and HLA in healthy donors. Vbeta (60) and Jbeta (13) primers were used in the PCR. Profiling relied on immunoSEQ multiplex PCR, and the TCRdb table lists in-frame clones only, not all of them. This sample has roughly 200,000 clones, with approximately 86% found just once. The CDR3 contains 16 residues. The V and J ends lost 4 bases and 6 bases, in that order; junction bases with no gene match: 10. Germline V gives CDR1 SGHRS, CDR2 YFSETQ. Sequencing input: PBMCs. This sequence was found in a woman between 25 and 40 years old in good health and CMV-seronegative. The rearrangement links TRBV5-1 to TRBJ2-2; 9 bases align to TRBD1. The CDR3 bases are TGCGCCAGCAGCCAGGGACAGGGTACGGGACCCGGGGAGCTGTTTTTT. It encodes CASSQGQGTGPGELFF.